These T cell receptor beta chains were read from a single sample in a study of human T cells and chemical hapten exposure. TCRdb re-called the RACE reads through MiXCR, storing one row per CDR3 protein. The sample carries 150,000 to 200,000 distinct CDR3 sequences, around 30% recorded once. Material: whole blood, obtained in connection with sensitization to the hapten diphenylcyclopropenone (DPC). The origin of the receptors is a woman aged 30 to 39 with alopecia areata. Some clones in this sample may be carry-over from other donors' samples. CDR3s include the opening cysteine and the closing phenylalanine or tryptophan. D genes are given only for firm matches. Some rows mark clone size as missing; the rest say once, few, many or name a class of expanded clone.

j_call | d_call | clone_size | v_call | cdr3_nt | cdr3_aa
TRBJ2-1 | TRBD1 | few | TRBV28 | TGTGCCAGCAGTCCGGGACAGGGGGTCCGAACCTACAATGAGCAGTTCTTC | CASSPGQGVRTYNEQFF
TRBJ1-1 | TRBD1 | . | TRBV12-3/TRBV12-4 | TGTGCCAGCCGCTTCGGACAGGGTGAGACTGAAGCTTTCTTT | CASRFGQGETEAFF
TRBJ2-5 | . | . | TRBV20-1 | TGCAGTGCTAGAGGGGACGAGACCCAGTACTTC | CSARGDETQYF
TRBJ2-7 | . | . | TRBV5-1 | TGCGCCAGCAGCTTGGTACGGTCCGGGGGCTACGAGCAGTACTTC | CASSLVRSGGYEQYF
TRBJ2-7 | . | . | TRBV3-1 | TGTGCCAGCAGCCAAGTACCCGCAGGATACGAGCAGTACTTC | CASSQVPAGYEQYF
TRBJ1-2 | . | . | TRBV28 | TGTGCCAGCACCCTTCCCCAAAATGCAGGACCCTATGGCTACACCTTC | CASTLPQNAGPYGYTF
TRBJ2-3 | . | . | TRBV5-1 | TGCGCCAGCAGCCGTGATGGAGATACGCAGTATTTT | CASSRDGDTQYF
TRBJ1-3 | . | . | TRBV7-9 | TGTGCCAGCAGCCCCATCGGGGGAAACACCATATATTTT | CASSPIGGNTIYF
TRBJ2-3 | . | few | TRBV7-6 | TGTGCCAGCAGCTTAAATACGGGGTACTCGGCAGATACGCAGTATTTT | CASSLNTGYSADTQYF
TRBJ2-5 | TRBD2 | few | TRBV15 | TGTGCCACCAGCAGAGAGGGACTAGCAGACCAAGAGACCCAGTACTTC | CATSREGLADQETQYF
TRBJ1-3 | . | . | TRBV3-1 | TGTGCCAGCAGCCAAGTGGGGGCCCCCTCTGGAAACACCATATATTTT | CASSQVGAPSGNTIYF
TRBJ1-4 | . | . | TRBV28 | TGTGCCAGCAGATCCCTAGAGGAAAAACTGTTTTTT | CASRSLEEKLFF
TRBJ1-1 | . | few | TRBV5-1 | TGCGCCAGCAGCCAGTACACGGCGAACACTGAAGCTTTCTTT | CASSQYTANTEAFF
TRBJ1-1 | . | . | TRBV4-3 | TGCGCCAGCAGCCAAGACAGTCTAGTCACTGAAGCTTTCTTT | CASSQDSLVTEAFF
TRBJ2-2 | . | . | TRBV11-2 | TGTGCCAGCAGCTTAAGGCAGGGGAGTGTCGGGGAGCTGTTTTTT | CASSLRQGSVGELFF
TRBJ2-1 | TRBD2 | few | TRBV10-3 | TGTGCCATCAGAGGGACTAGCGGAGATTACAATGAGCAGTTCTTC | CAIRGTSGDYNEQFF
TRBJ1-1 | . | few | TRBV11-3 | TGTGCCAGCAGCTTAGAGGAGGTGAACACTGAAGCTTTCTTT | CASSLEEVNTEAFF
TRBJ1-1 | . | once | TRBV15 | TGTGCCACCAGCAGACTGACAGACCTATATGTTTTCTTT | CATSRLTDLYVFF
TRBJ1-2 | TRBD1 | few | TRBV29-1 | TGCAGCGGACGACAGGGGTCTAACTATGGCTACACCTTC | CSGRQGSNYGYTF
TRBJ1-1 | . | . | TRBV4-3 | TGCGCCAGCAGCCAAGGGACCAATACTGAAGCTTTCTTT | CASSQGTNTEAFF
TRBJ2-6 | . | . | TRBV7-2 | TGTGCCAGCAGCTTAGGGTCCGCCCTGAGGGGGGCCAACGTCCTGACTTTC | CASSLGSALRGANVLTF
TRBJ2-1 | . | . | TRBV4-1 | TGCGCCAGCAGCCAAGTCGACATTCTGGTTAGCAATGAGCAGTTCTTC | CASSQVDILVSNEQFF
TRBJ2-3 | TRBD2 | few | TRBV29-1 | TGCAGCGTTGGGGTGAACCGGGGGGGGATCACAGATACGCAGTATTTT | CSVGVNRGGITDTQYF
TRBJ2-3 | . | few | TRBV18 | TGTGCCAGCTCACCACCGGCAGGGAGAGGCACAGATACGCAGTATTTT | CASSPPAGRGTDTQYF
TRBJ2-3 | . | . | TRBV29-1 | TGCAGCGTTGAACGCGACAGCACAGATACGCAGTATTTT | CSVERDSTDTQYF
TRBJ2-5 | . | few | TRBV28 | TGTGCCAGCAGTTTAGTGGTATTTGATGTGACCCAGTACTTC | CASSLVVFDVTQYF
TRBJ2-5 | . | few | TRBV20-1 | TGCAGTGCTAGAGTGGACAACCAAGAGACCCAGTACTTC | CSARVDNQETQYF